The source of this T cell receptor beta chain is a study of persistence of HIV-infected CD4 T cells. Study summary: The sample holds CD4+ T cells responsive to CMV or HIV-1 Gag. Donors had been on suppressive ART for a median of approximately eight years.

Germline V gene lookup returns CDR1 MNHEY and CDR2 SMNVEV (reference sequence). The V end was cut by 0 bases, the J end by 4 bases, with 6 bases between. The CDR3 has 13 amino acids. As to this clone: Its antigen remains unidentified.

The immunoSEQ assay was version 4, run in survey mode. Data came from immunoSEQ multiplex PCR; TCRdb stores just in-frame clones and leaves some out. This sample has roughly 60,000 clones; about 77% occur once, and the top ten carry more than 1.5%. An overlapping HIV-1 Gag peptide pool stimulated these cells at roughly 0.97 ug/peptide/mL. CD40L/CD69 double-negative CD45RO-high memory CD4+ T cells were collected. Adults with HIV-1 started suppressive ART while chronically infected. The source is an adult man with HIV who was CMV-seropositive. The rearrangement links TRBV27 to TRBJ1-1, with D unresolved. The input for sequencing was CD4+ T cells sorted from PBMCs after approximately 20-hour stimulation, taken from a patient who received antiretroviral therapy. DNA for the CDR3: TGTGCCAGCAGTTTATCATGGAGCACTGAAGCTTTCTTT. This translates into CASSLSWSTEAFF.